These 8 T cell receptor beta chains came from one sample sequenced in a study of T cell responses to AZD1222 COVID-19 vaccine. Profiling relied on immunoSEQ multiplex PCR, and the TCRdb table lists in-frame clones only, not all of them. Counted here are 100,000 to 150,000 clones, 88% occurring once; the ten biggest clones make up roughly 4%. The material was peripheral blood, obtained on day 0 of AZD1222 vaccination. The receptors were gathered from an adult in good health.

CDR3 bases: TGCGCCAGCAACGGACAGGGAGTAACTGAAGCTTTCTTT. It translates to CASNGQGVTEAFF. The V and J genes are TRBV5-1 and TRBJ1-1; the match to TRBD1 covers 8 bases. The length of the CDR3 is 13 residues. V shed 6 bases, J shed 5 bases, and the junction held 6 bases outside the gene matches. Germline CDR1 and CDR2: SGHRS and YFSETQ.

The rearrangement links TRBV3-1 (or the pseudogene TRBV3-2) to TRBJ1-2; D might be TRBD1 (6 bases). The germline V gene encodes CDR1 LGHDT and CDR2 YNNKEL (reference sequence). The V and J ends lost 2 bases and 2 bases respectively, with 12 bases between them. The CDR3 sequence is 15 residues long. The DNA of the CDR3 is TGTGCCAGCAGCCAACCCAGGGGTTTAAACTATGGCTACACCTTC. This translates into CASSQPRGLNYGYTF.

The chain has TRBV14 and TRBJ2-7; D call uncertain. Germline CDR1 and CDR2: SGHDN and FVKESK. The CDR3 length is 15 residues. Trimming removed 0 bases at V and 2 bases at J, with 11 bases between. This chain's CDR3 is CASSQETWGTYEQYF. The DNA of the CDR3 is TGTGCCAGCAGCCAAGAGACGTGGGGAACCTACGAGCAGTACTTC.

The genes are TRBV5-1 and TRBJ1-5; 7 positions agree with TRBD1. V trimming: 4 bases; J trimming: 5 bases; junction bases outside the gene matches: 6. The CDR3 runs to 14 residues. Looked up from germline, CDR1 is SGHRS and CDR2 is YFSETQ. CDR3 amino acids: CASSQGTEDQPQHF. CDR3 DNA: TGCGCCAGCAGCCAGGGGACAGAGGATCAGCCCCAGCATTTT.

The V and J genes are TRBV2 and TRBJ2-4, with 10 bases matching TRBD1. The CDR3 is 18 residues long. V gave up 7 bases and J gave up 0 bases; unmatched junction bases: 12. Germline values: CDR1 SNHLY, CDR2 FYNNEI. CDR3 in DNA: TGTGCCAGCACCCCCACCGGGACAGGGGCTCTAGCCAAAAACATTCAGTACTTC. This sequence encodes CASTPTGTGALAKNIQYF.

The chain combines TRBV27 with TRBJ1-2, with 8 bases that match TRBD1. V trimming: 5 bases; J trimming: 2 bases; junction bases outside the gene matches: 7. This CDR3 spans 15 amino acids. In germline, CDR1 is MNHEY, CDR2 SMNVEV (reference sequence). CDR3 protein: CASSPWTGLNYGYTF. The CDR3 bases are TGTGCCAGCAGTCCGTGGACAGGGTTGAACTATGGCTACACCTTC.

The rearrangement uses TRBV7-8 and TRBJ2-1; 8 nucleotides match TRBD2. V shed 2 bases and J 5 bases; nucleotides not matched to a gene: 8. The CDR3 is 16 residues long. Germline V gene sequence: CDR1 SGHVS, CDR2 FQNEAQ. The CDR3 reads CASSLFLAGGHNEQFF. DNA of the CDR3: TGTGCCAGCAGCTTATTTCTGGCGGGGGGCCACAATGAGCAGTTCTTC.

CDR3 nucleotides: TGCAGCGTTGCTACAGGGGGCGGCACTGAAGCTTTCTTT. Its protein product is CSVATGGGTEAFF. The chain links TRBV29-1 to TRBJ1-1; TRBD1 matches at 9 bases. Germline V gene lookup returns CDR1 SQVTM and CDR2 ANQGSEA. This CDR3 is built from 13 residues. Unmatched junction bases numbered 4, after V lost 4 bases and J lost 4 bases.